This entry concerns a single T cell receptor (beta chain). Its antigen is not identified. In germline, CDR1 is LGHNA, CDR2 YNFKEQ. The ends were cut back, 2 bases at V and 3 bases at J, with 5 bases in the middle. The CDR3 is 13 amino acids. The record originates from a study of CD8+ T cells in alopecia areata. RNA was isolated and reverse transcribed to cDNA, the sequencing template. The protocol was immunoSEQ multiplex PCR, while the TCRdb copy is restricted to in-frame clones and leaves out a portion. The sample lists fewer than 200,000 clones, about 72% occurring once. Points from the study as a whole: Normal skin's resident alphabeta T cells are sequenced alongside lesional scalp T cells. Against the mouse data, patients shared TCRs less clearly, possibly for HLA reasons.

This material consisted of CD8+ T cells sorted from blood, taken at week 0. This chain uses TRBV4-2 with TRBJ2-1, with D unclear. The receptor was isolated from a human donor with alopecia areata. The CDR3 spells CASSQRDYNEQFF. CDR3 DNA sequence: TGTGCCAGCAGCCAACGAGACTACAATGAGCAGTTCTTC.